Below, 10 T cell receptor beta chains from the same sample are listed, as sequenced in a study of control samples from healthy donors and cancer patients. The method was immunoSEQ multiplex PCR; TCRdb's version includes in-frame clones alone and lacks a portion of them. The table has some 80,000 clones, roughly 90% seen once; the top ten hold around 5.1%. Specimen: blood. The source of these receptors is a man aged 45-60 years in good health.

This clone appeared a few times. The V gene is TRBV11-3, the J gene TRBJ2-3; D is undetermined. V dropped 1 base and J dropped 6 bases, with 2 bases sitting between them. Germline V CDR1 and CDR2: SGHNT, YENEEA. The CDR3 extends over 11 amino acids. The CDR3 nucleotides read TGTGCCAGCAGCTTAGGGGATACGCAGTATTTT. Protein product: CASSLGDTQYF.

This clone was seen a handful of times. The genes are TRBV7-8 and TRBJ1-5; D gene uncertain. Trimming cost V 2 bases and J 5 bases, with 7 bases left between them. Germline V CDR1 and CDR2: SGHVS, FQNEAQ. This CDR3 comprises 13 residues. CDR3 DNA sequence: TGTGCCAGCAGCTTATATTCAGATCAGCCCCAGCATTTT. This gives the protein CASSLYSDQPQHF.

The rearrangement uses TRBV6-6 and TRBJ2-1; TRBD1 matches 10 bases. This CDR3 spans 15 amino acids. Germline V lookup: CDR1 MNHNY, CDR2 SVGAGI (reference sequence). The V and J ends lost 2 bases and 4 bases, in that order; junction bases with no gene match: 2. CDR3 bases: TGTGCCAGCAGTTACCTGGGACAGGGGTACAATGAGCAGTTCTTC. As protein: CASSYLGQGYNEQFF.

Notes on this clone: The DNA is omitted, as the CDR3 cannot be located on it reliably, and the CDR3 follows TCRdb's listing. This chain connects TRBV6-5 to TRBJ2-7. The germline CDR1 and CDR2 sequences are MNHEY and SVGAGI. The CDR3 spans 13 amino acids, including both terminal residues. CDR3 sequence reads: CATRFGAGYEQYF.

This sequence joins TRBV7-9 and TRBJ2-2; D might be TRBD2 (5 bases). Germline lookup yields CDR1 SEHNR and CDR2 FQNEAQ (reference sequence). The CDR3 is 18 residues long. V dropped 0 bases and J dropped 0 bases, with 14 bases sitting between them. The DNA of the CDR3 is TGTGCCAGCAGCTTAGCGGGAAGCGGCATTTCGAACACCGGGGAGCTGTTTTTT. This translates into CASSLAGSGISNTGELFF.

CDR3 amino acids: CASSLELAGGEDTQYF. The DNA of the CDR3 is TGTGCCAGCAGCTTAGAACTAGCGGGGGGGGAAGATACGCAGTATTTT. This chain joins TRBV11-2 and TRBJ2-3; 13 bases fit TRBD2. The CDR3 has 16 amino acids. Losses at the gene ends were 0 bases for V and 5 bases for J; bases not matched to a gene: 2. CDR1 SGHAT and CDR2 FQNNGV come from the germline V gene.

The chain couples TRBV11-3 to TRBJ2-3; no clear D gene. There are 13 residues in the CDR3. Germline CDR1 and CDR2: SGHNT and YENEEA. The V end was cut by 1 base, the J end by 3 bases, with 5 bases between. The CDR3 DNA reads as TGTGCCAGCAGCTTAGGCCCGACAGATACGCAGTATTTT. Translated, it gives CASSLGPTDTQYF.

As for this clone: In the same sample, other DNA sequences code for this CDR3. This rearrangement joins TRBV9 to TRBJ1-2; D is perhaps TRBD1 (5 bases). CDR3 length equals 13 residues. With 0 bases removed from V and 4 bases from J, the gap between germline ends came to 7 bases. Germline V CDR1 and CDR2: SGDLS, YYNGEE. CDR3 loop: CASSVGQTYGYTF. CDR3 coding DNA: TGTGCCAGCAGCGTAGGACAGACCTATGGCTACACCTTC.

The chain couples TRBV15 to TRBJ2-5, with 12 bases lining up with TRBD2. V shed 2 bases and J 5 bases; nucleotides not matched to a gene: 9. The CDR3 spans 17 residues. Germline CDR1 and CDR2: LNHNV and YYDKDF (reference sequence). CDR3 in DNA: TGTGCCACCAGCAGACGAGCCCTAGCGGGGGGGCATGAGACCCAGTACTTC. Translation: CATSRRALAGGHETQYF.

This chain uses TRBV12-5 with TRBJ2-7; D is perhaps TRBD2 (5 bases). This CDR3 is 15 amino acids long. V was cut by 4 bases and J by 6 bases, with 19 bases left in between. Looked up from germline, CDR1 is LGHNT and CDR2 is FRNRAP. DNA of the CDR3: TGTGCTAGTGGTTCACTACTAGTAACCCTCTTCGAGCAGTACTTC. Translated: CASGSLLVTLFEQYF.